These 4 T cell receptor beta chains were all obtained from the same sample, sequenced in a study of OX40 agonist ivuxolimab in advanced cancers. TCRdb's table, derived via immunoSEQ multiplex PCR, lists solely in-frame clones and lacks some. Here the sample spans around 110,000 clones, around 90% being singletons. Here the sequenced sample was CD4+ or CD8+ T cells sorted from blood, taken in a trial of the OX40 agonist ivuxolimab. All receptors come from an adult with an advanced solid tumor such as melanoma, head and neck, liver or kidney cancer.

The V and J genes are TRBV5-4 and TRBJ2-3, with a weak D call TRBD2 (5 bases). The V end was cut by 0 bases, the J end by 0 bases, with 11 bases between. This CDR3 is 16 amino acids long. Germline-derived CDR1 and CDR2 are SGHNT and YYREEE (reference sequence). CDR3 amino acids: CASSLGNAGSTDTQYF. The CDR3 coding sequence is TGTGCCAGCAGCTTGGGTAATGCGGGTAGCACAGATACGCAGTATTTT.

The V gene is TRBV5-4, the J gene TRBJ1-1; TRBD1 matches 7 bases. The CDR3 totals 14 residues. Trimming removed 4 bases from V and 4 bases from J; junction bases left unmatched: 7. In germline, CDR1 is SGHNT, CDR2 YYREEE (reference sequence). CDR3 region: CASSRDSFVTEAFF. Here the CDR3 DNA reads TGTGCCAGCAGCCGGGACAGCTTCGTCACTGAAGCTTTCTTT. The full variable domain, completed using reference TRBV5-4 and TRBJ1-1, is ETGVTQSPTHLIKTRGQQVTLRCSSQSGHNTVSWYQQALGQGPQFIFQYYREEENGRGNFPPRFSGLQFPNYSSELNVNALELDDSALYLCASSRDSFVTEAFFGQGTRLTVV.

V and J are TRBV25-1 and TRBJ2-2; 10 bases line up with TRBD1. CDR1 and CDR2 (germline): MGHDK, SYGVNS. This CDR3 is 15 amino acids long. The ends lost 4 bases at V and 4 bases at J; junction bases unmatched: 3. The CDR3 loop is CASSAGQGSTGELFF. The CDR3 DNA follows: TGTGCCAGCAGTGCGGGACAGGGGAGCACCGGGGAGCTGTTTTTT.

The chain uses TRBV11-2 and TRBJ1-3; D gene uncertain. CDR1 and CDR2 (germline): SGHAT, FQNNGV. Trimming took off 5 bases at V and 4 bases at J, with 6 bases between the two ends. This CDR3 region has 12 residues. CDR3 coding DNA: TGTGCCAGCAGCGCCTCAGGAAACACCATATATTTT. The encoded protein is CASSASGNTIYF.